The 24 T cell receptor beta chains given below trace back to one sample, sequenced in a study of shared clonotypes between healthy human individuals. Some clones are missing from TCRdb's copy, which holds only in-frame ones; the method was immunoSEQ multiplex PCR. The sample gives around 720,000 clones, about three quarters of which show up once; roughly 1.9% is in the top ten. The sample was memory CD4+ T cells sorted from blood. Subset given: CD45RA-negative fraction. The receptors here all came from a woman in her 30s in good health.

The CDR3 DNA reads TGTGCCAGCAGTTACTTACCGGAGATCGGGGAGCTGTTTTTT. Translating gives CASSYLPEIGELFF. The chain combines TRBV6-5 with TRBJ2-2, with D uncertain. Between the trimmed V and J ends, which lost 1 base and 7 bases, there was a span of 10 bases. CDR1 is MNHEY and CDR2 is SVGAGI in the germline V gene. The CDR3 consists of 14 residues.

In this sample, this clone turned up many times. The chain employs TRBV7-2 and TRBJ2-7; 8 bases are shared with TRBD2. From germline, CDR1 is SGHTA and CDR2 FQGNSA. J was trimmed by 7 bases and V by 2 bases; bases with no gene match: 22. The CDR3 runs to 19 residues. The CDR3 region has the DNA TGTGCCAGCAGCTTAAAGGTTGGGCTAGCGGGTAACCTATACCTAGAGCAGTACTTC. It codes for CASSLKVGLAGNLYLEQYF. The variable domain in full, with the rest retrieved from reference TRBV7-2 and TRBJ2-7, is GAGVSQSPSNKVTEKGKDVELRCDPISGHTALYWYRQSLGQGLEFLIYFQGNSAPDKSGLPSDRFSAERTGGSVSTLTIQRTQQEDSAVYLCASSLKVGLAGNLYLEQYFGPGTRLTVT.

The V gene is TRBV10-2, the J gene TRBJ1-5; D is undetermined. V lost 2 bases and J lost 6, with 17 bases in between. Per the germline V gene, CDR1 is WSHSY and CDR2 is SAAADI. This CDR3 is built from 16 residues. In DNA, the CDR3 is TGCGCCAGCAGTGAGCTTCCTGGTCCGGGGATTCAGCCCCAGCATTTT. Translated, it gives CASSELPGPGIQPQHF.

The chain employs TRBV5-4 and TRBJ1-2; D gene ambiguous. CDR1 and CDR2 (germline): SGHNT, YYREEE (reference sequence). This CDR3 contains 14 residues. With 1 base removed from V and 0 bases from J, the gap between germline ends came to 7 bases. The CDR3 reads CASSLNRANYGYTF. CDR3 in DNA: TGTGCCAGCAGCTTGAACAGAGCTAACTATGGCTACACCTTC.

V is TRBV27 and J is TRBJ2-7, with 12 bases that match TRBD2. Germline V CDR1 and CDR2: MNHEY, SMNVEV (reference sequence). This CDR3 contains 19 residues. With V trimmed by 2 bases and J by 2 bases, 13 bases remained unmatched. CDR3 amino acids: CASSLRTGRTSGVTYEQYF. CDR3 coding DNA: TGTGCCAGCAGTTTACGCACAGGGAGGACTAGCGGGGTTACCTACGAGCAGTACTTC.

The CDR3 spells CASSLEQGTYEQYF. CDR3 sequence (DNA): TGTGCCAGCAGTCTCGAACAGGGAACCTACGAGCAGTACTTC. The rearrangement links TRBV6-6 to TRBJ2-7; possible D gene TRBD1, 6 bases. Trimming shortened V by 5 bases and J by 2 bases, and 13 bases separated the two germline ends. This CDR3 region has 14 residues. The germline gives CDR1 MNHNY, CDR2 SVGAGI (reference sequence).

Comments on this clone: A read error may produce the germline difference seen at one junction end. J is TRBJ2-6 and V is TRBV4-2, with D possibly being TRBD1 or TRBD2 (5 bases each). This CDR3 spans 24 amino acids. Germline V gives CDR1 LGHNA, CDR2 YNFKEQ. This chain's CDR3 is CASSQRGRRPDPTYLSSGVNVLTF. The CDR3 DNA reads TGTGCCAGCAGCCAGAGGGGAAGACGACCGGACCCCACCTACCTAAGCTCTGGGGTCAACGTCCTGACTTTC.

The V gene is TRBV27, the J gene TRBJ2-2; D call uncertain. Trimming cost V 2 bases and J 8 bases, with 12 bases left between them. Per germline, CDR1 MNHEY and CDR2 SMNVEV (reference sequence). There are 14 residues in the CDR3. DNA of the CDR3: TGTGCCAGCAGTTTAAGCCCGGGTGCGGGGGAGCTGTTTTTT. This translates into CASSLSPGAGELFF.

This clone was picked up a small number of times. CDR3 protein: CASSQEWDLNQPQHF. As DNA, the CDR3 is TGTGCCAGCAGCCAAGAGTGGGACCTCAATCAGCCCCAGCATTTT. The chain couples TRBV4-2 to TRBJ1-5; D might be TRBD1 (5 bases). Germline V gene data show CDR1 as LGHNA and CDR2 as YNFKEQ. Trimming shortened V by 0 bases and J by 3 bases, and 9 bases separated the two germline ends. The CDR3 covers 15 residues.

The sample holds one count of this clone. The junction departs from germline at one end; a sequencing error may be responsible. This rearrangement joins TRBV5-4 to TRBJ2-7; the match to TRBD2 covers 14 bases. The CDR3 runs 13 residues. Germline V gives CDR1 SGHNT, CDR2 YYREEE (reference sequence). The CDR3 coding sequence is TGTGCCAGCAGCCTGGGACTAGCGGGGGTCGTGGACTTC. It translates to CASSLGLAGVVDF.

J is TRBJ1-1 and V is TRBV4-2; 8 bases fit TRBD1. The germline gives CDR1 LGHNA, CDR2 YNFKEQ. The CDR3 loop spans 15 amino acids. J lost 3 bases, V lost 2 bases, and 5 bases had no gene match. This chain's CDR3 is CASSQISGGHTEAFF. CDR3 coding DNA: TGTGCCAGCAGCCAAATCTCAGGGGGCCACACTGAAGCTTTCTTT.

The chain has TRBV7-8 and TRBJ1-5, with a weak D call TRBD1 (5 bases). The germline V gene encodes CDR1 SGHVS and CDR2 FQNEAQ. With 1 base removed from V and 2 bases from J, the gap between germline ends came to 12 bases. The CDR3 is 16 amino acids. CDR3 in DNA: TGTGCCAGCAGCTTAGATGGCAGGGATGGCAATCAGCCCCAGCATTTT. As protein: CASSLDGRDGNQPQHF.

The chain employs TRBV11-2 and TRBJ2-7; TRBD2 matches at 8 bases. Germline V gene data show CDR1 as SGHAT and CDR2 as FQNNGV. Trimming took 4 bases from V and 0 from J; bases not matched to a gene: 8. The CDR3 consists of 16 residues. In DNA, the CDR3 is TGTGCCAGCAGCTCCTCGGTTAGCGGGGACTCCTACGAGCAGTACTTC. Residues: CASSSSVSGDSYEQYF. Supplemented by reference TRBV11-2 and TRBJ2-7, the full variable domain reads EAGVAQSPRYKIIEKRQSVAFWCNPISGHATLYWYQQILGQGPKLLIQFQNNGVVDDSQLPKDRFSAERLKGVDSTLKIQPAKLEDSAVYLCASSSSVSGDSYEQYFGPGTRLTVT.

The chain uses TRBV5-1 and TRBJ2-2; 11 bases match TRBD2. This CDR3 has 16 amino acids. Germline lookup yields CDR1 SGHRS and CDR2 YFSETQ. J was trimmed by 3 bases and V by 4 bases; bases with no gene match: 5. Here the CDR3 reads CASSQTGLADTGELFF. In DNA, the CDR3 is TGCGCCAGCAGCCAGACGGGACTAGCGGACACCGGGGAGCTGTTTTTT.

The V call is TRBV28, the J call TRBJ2-1; D is possibly TRBD1 (6 bases). CDR1 and CDR2 from the germline V gene are MDHEN and SYDVKM. CDR3 length equals 19 residues. V lost 7 bases to trimming and J lost 0 bases, with 25 bases between them. The CDR3 loop reads CASISPGTYTSGSYNEQFF. For the CDR3, the DNA is TGTGCCAGCATCTCTCCCGGGACATATACCAGTGGCTCCTACAATGAGCAGTTCTTC. Supplemented by reference TRBV28 and TRBJ2-1, the full variable domain reads DVKVTQSSRYLVKRTGEKVFLECVQDMDHENMFWYRQDPGLGLRLIYFSYDVKMKEKGDIPEGYSVSREKKERFSLILESASTNQTSMYLCASISPGTYTSGSYNEQFFGPGTRLTVL.

The chain uses TRBV28 and TRBJ2-4; D is undetermined. Germline V gene lookup returns CDR1 MDHEN and CDR2 SYDVKM. The CDR3 is 18 amino acids. Deletions cut 4 bases from V and 8 bases from J, with 27 bases between. The CDR3 DNA reads TGTGCCAGCAGTTCCTCAGTGGATGTGAAGGGCGTCGTGGACATTCAGTACTTC. The encoded protein is CASSSSVDVKGVVDIQYF.

The V gene is TRBV10-3, the J gene TRBJ2-7; perhaps TRBD1 as D (5 bases). The germline V gene encodes CDR1 ENHRY and CDR2 SYGVKD. The CDR3 totals 12 residues. Trimming removed 6 bases at V and 0 bases at J, with 6 bases between. The CDR3 loop is CAIRGLSYEQYF. DNA for the CDR3: TGTGCCATCAGGGGGCTCTCCTACGAGCAGTACTTC.

The rearrangement links TRBV5-1 to TRBJ2-5; D not resolved. Germline assignment: CDR1 SGHRS and CDR2 YFSETQ. This CDR3 is built from 14 residues. V lost 0 bases to trimming and J lost 2 bases, with 8 bases between them. The CDR3 is CASSLDPRQETQYF. CDR3 bases: TGCGCCAGCAGCTTGGATCCCAGGCAAGAGACCCAGTACTTC.

The gene calls are TRBV6-1 and TRBJ2-3, with a weak D call TRBD1 (5 bases). The CDR3 spans 14 residues. Per the germline V gene, CDR1 is MNHNS and CDR2 is SASEGT. V dropped 3 bases and J dropped 8 bases, with 15 bases sitting between them. The CDR3: CASSEIEARATQYF. The CDR3 coding sequence is TGTGCCAGCAGTGAGATTGAGGCCAGGGCTACGCAGTATTTT.

This clone was counted only a few times. This chain links TRBV7-8 with TRBJ2-3, with TRBD1 as a possible D gene (6 bases). The CDR3 is 13 residues long. Germline V gives CDR1 SGHVS, CDR2 FQNEAQ. Trimming pared 5 bases from V and 3 bases from J, leaving 9 bases between. This chain's CDR3 is CASSPGTTDTQYF. In DNA form, the CDR3 reads TGTGCCAGCAGCCCTGGGACAACAGATACGCAGTATTTT.

The rearrangement uses TRBV4-2 and TRBJ1-4; 8 bases are a match to TRBD1. After removal of 0 bases from V and 0 bases from J, the junction contained 6 bases not matched to a gene. The CDR3 is made up of 18 amino acids. Germline V gives CDR1 LGHNA, CDR2 YNFKEQ. The CDR3 sequence is CASSQEGQGGATNEKLFF. For the CDR3, the DNA is TGTGCCAGCAGCCAAGAAGGACAGGGTGGAGCAACTAATGAAAAACTGTTTTTT.

J is TRBJ2-5 and V is TRBV2; D gene unclear. The CDR3 is made up of 13 amino acids. Germline lookup yields CDR1 SNHLY and CDR2 FYNNEI. Trimming removed 6 bases at V and 3 bases at J, with 11 bases between. CDR3 in DNA: TGTGCCAGCAGGTCCAATTCAGAAGAGACCCAGTACTTC. As protein: CASRSNSEETQYF.

This chain joins TRBV27 and TRBJ2-6; 8 nucleotides agree with TRBD1. Trimming removed 6 bases from V and 0 bases from J; junction bases left unmatched: 4. Germline assignment: CDR1 MNHEY and CDR2 SMNVEV (reference sequence). This CDR3 comprises 16 residues. CDR3 DNA sequence: TGTGCCAGCAGCCGACAGGGGAGCTCTGGGGCCAACGTCCTGACTTTC. The encoded protein is CASSRQGSSGANVLTF.

This clone has just a few counts. This chain connects TRBV18 to TRBJ2-7; possibly TRBD1 for D (5 bases). The CDR3 extends over 14 amino acids. Germline CDR1 is KGHSH and CDR2 is LQKENI. V was pared by 5 bases and J by 5 bases, with 16 bases between. CDR3 region: CASSDSAARDEQYF. Written as DNA, the CDR3 is TGTGCCAGCTCAGACAGTGCGGCTCGCGACGAGCAGTACTTC.